Shown below are 21 T cell receptor beta chains from a single sample sequenced in a study of post-analysis software for immune sequencing data. Findings and limits, study-wide: Compared with controls, patients had more of roughly five TRBV segments, including TRBV5-6, TRBV5-1 and TRBV20-1.

No cognate antigen is known for these TCRs. Every TCR beta cDNA library bore unique molecular identifiers. TCRdb fed the PCR reads into MiXCR, producing one record per CDR3 protein. The sample has 700,000 to 900,000 distinct CDR3 sequences; more than 45% are singletons. Sequenced: blood. These receptors were obtained from a girl between 5 and 17 years old with multiple sclerosis.

The genes are TRBV20-1 and TRBJ2-3, with 10 positions matching TRBD2. J lost 3 bases, V lost 0 bases, and 6 bases had no gene match. The CDR3 contains 16 residues. The germline gives CDR1 DFQATT, CDR2 SNEGSKA (reference sequence). The chain's CDR3 is CSARDRGLAATDTQYF. CDR3 nucleotide sequence: TGCAGTGCTAGAGATCGCGGACTAGCGGCTACAGATACGCAGTATTTT.

V usage is TRBV11-2 and J usage is TRBJ1-2, with D tentatively TRBD1 (6 bases). Looked up from germline, CDR1 is SGHAT and CDR2 is FQNNGV. The CDR3 consists of 13 residues. With 3 bases removed from V and 4 bases from J, the gap between germline ends came to 9 bases. The CDR3 sequence: CASSFQGFYGYTF. In DNA, the CDR3 is TGTGCCAGCAGCTTTCAGGGGTTCTATGGCTACACCTTC.

The table lists this clonotype with a few counts. The chain joins TRBV29-1 to TRBJ1-2; the D is unclear. With 3 bases removed from V and 5 bases from J, the gap between germline ends came to 13 bases. Germline CDR1 reads SQVTM; CDR2 reads ANQGSEA. CDR3 length equals 13 residues. The CDR3 loop is CSVDPENLYGYTF. The CDR3 nucleotides are TGCAGCGTTGACCCCGAAAATCTTTATGGCTACACCTTC. The full variable domain, completed using reference TRBV29-1 and TRBJ1-2, is SAVISQKPSRDICQRGTSLTIQCQVDSQVTMMFWYRQQPGQSLTLIATANQGSEATYESGFVIDKFPISRPNLTFSTLTVSNMSPEDSSIYLCSVDPENLYGYTFGSGTRLTVV.

This clonotype was seen a few times. This chain connects TRBV6-1 to TRBJ2-3, with TRBD2 matching over 15 bases. This CDR3 region has 15 residues. V was clipped by 6 bases and J by 5 bases; unmatched bases: 3. CDR1 MNHNS and CDR2 SASEGT come from the germline V gene. The CDR3 loop reads CASSGLAGGGDTQYF. Written as DNA, the CDR3 is TGTGCCAGCAGCGGACTAGCGGGAGGGGGAGATACGCAGTATTTT.

This chain links TRBV7-9 with TRBJ2-1, with no clear D. Trimming left V 7 bases short and J 1 base short, with 8 bases between. The germline V gene has CDR1 SEHNR and CDR2 FQNEAQ (reference sequence). The CDR3 extends over 13 amino acids. The CDR3 DNA is TGTGCCAGCATAGGAAGTTCCTACAATGAGCAGTTCTTC. Protein: CASIGSSYNEQFF.

This clonotype was seen more than once but under ten times. This sequence joins TRBV27 and TRBJ2-3; 10 bases match TRBD2. CDR3 size: 16 residues. Per the germline V gene, CDR1 is MNHEY and CDR2 is SMNVEV (reference sequence). V gave up 6 bases and J gave up 1 base; unmatched junction bases: 7. The CDR3 protein is CASRESSGSGTDTQYF. The CDR3, as DNA: TGTGCCAGCAGGGAATCTAGCGGGAGCGGCACAGATACGCAGTATTTT.

The J gene is TRBJ2-3, the V gene TRBV11-2; the D gene is possibly TRBD2 (7 bases). This CDR3 comprises 15 residues. Germline V gene data show CDR1 as SGHAT and CDR2 as FQNNGV. Trimming shortened V by 6 bases and J by 1 base, and 14 bases separated the two germline ends. The CDR3 protein is CASSSGGGGTDTQYF. The CDR3, as DNA: TGTGCCAGCAGTTCCGGAGGGGGGGGCACAGATACGCAGTATTTT.

Details on this clonotype: One end of the junction does not line up with germline, which may come from a read error. V is TRBV28 and J is TRBJ2-1; D remains ambiguous. The germline CDR1 and CDR2 sequences are MDHEN and SYDVKM. The CDR3 extends over 17 amino acids. CDR3 nucleotide sequence: TGTGCCAGCAGTTCCCCGAACCCCGCTCACTCCTACAATGGGCAGTTCTTC. The encoded protein is CASSSPNPAHSYNGQFF.

This clonotype was detected once. The rearrangement joins TRBV9 to TRBJ1-2; TRBD1 aligns across 7 bases. This CDR3 is 14 amino acids long. V was clipped by 0 bases and J by 4 bases; unmatched bases: 3. Germline CDR1 SGDLS, CDR2 YYNGEE. The CDR3 reads CASSVEGTAYGYTF. As DNA, the CDR3 is TGTGCCAGCAGCGTAGAGGGGACAGCCTATGGCTACACCTTC.

The V gene is TRBV6-6, the J gene TRBJ1-4; D perhaps matches TRBD1 (5 bases). CDR3 length equals 13 residues. Germline loops: CDR1 MNHNY, CDR2 SVGAGI (reference sequence). The V end was cut by 10 bases, the J end by 8 bases, with 17 bases between. CDR3 sequence reads: CATTTQVKEKLFF. The DNA for the CDR3 is TGTGCCACCACGACACAGGTAAAAGAAAAACTGTTTTTT.

This clonotype was found many times. The J gene is TRBJ2-5, the V gene TRBV6-2 or TRBV6-3, with D unclear. Germline CDR1 reads MNHEY; CDR2 reads SVGEGT. The V and J ends lost 2 bases and 7 bases respectively, with 14 bases between them. CDR3 length: 14 residues. For the CDR3, the DNA is TGTGCCAGCAGTTACGGATCCCCCCCGTGGACCCAGTACTTC. It encodes CASSYGSPPWTQYF.

The rearrangement uses TRBV5-1 and TRBJ2-7; unclear D gene. Trimming took 2 bases from V and 0 from J, leaving 12 bases between them. Looked up from germline, CDR1 is SGHRS and CDR2 is YFSETQ. The CDR3 consists of 15 residues. The CDR3: CASSFFSSSSYEQYF. For the CDR3, the DNA is TGCGCCAGCAGCTTTTTCTCTTCTAGCTCCTACGAGCAGTACTTC.

This clonotype has just a few counts. The chain combines TRBV5-1 with TRBJ2-7, with 7 bases matching TRBD1. Per the germline V gene, CDR1 is SGHRS and CDR2 is YFSETQ. Trimming removed 1 base from V and 4 bases from J; junction bases left unmatched: 5. The CDR3 length is 14 residues. CDR3 nucleotides: TGCGCCAGCAGCTTGTACAGGGGATTGTACGAGCAGTACTTC. Protein product: CASSLYRGLYEQYF.

The chain carries TRBV11-3 and TRBJ2-1, with D maybe TRBD2 (5 bases). V was shortened by 1 base and J by 8 bases, with 18 bases between the two germline ends. CDR1 and CDR2 from the germline V gene are SGHNT and YENEEA. The CDR3 consists of 16 residues. CDR3 in amino acids: CASSLGLLTTRDEQFF. The CDR3 DNA is TGTGCCAGCAGCTTAGGGCTATTAACTACTAGAGATGAGCAGTTCTTC.

V and J are TRBV18 and TRBJ2-5, with D perhaps TRBD1 or TRBD2 (6 bases each). The J call may be incorrect, as the DNA end agrees better with TRBJ2-7. This CDR3 region has 13 residues. CDR1 KGHSH and CDR2 LQKENI come from the germline V gene. The CDR3 spells CASSPAGDFEQYF. CDR3 DNA sequence: TGTGCCAGCTCACCGGCAGGGGACTTCGAGCAGTACTTC.

The chain links TRBV20-1 to TRBJ1-1; tentatively, D is TRBD1 (6 bases). This CDR3 has 14 amino acids. Germline loops: CDR1 DFQATT, CDR2 SNEGSKA (reference sequence). The V and J ends lost 1 base and 6 bases respectively, with 15 bases between them. CDR3 loop: CSARGTTGYAEAFF. The CDR3 DNA is TGCAGTGCTAGAGGTACGACAGGATACGCTGAAGCTTTCTTT.

The chain has TRBV6-1 and TRBJ1-2; D remains ambiguous. From germline, CDR1 is MNHNS and CDR2 SASEGT. Trimming left V 8 bases short and J 4 bases short, with 17 bases between. This CDR3 region has 14 residues. As DNA, the CDR3 is TGTGCCAGCGCCATACCGATACGCCTCTATGGCTACACCTTC. Amino acid sequence: CASAIPIRLYGYTF.

J is TRBJ2-3 and V is TRBV29-1; D is perhaps TRBD2 (6 bases). Trimming removed 5 bases at V and 6 bases at J, with 15 bases between. The CDR3 loop spans 13 amino acids. Germline assignment: CDR1 SQVTM and CDR2 ANQGSEA. The CDR3 protein is CSVSGGLIDTQYF. The CDR3 coding sequence is TGCAGCGTTTCCGGGGGACTTATTGATACGCAGTATTTT.

V usage is TRBV7-2 and J usage is TRBJ1-2, with TRBD1 as a possible D gene (6 bases). Trimming stripped 5 bases from V and 4 bases from J, with 17 bases between. CDR3 size: 15 residues. CDR1 and CDR2 (germline): SGHTA, FQGNSA. DNA for the CDR3: TGTGCCAGCAGCCCCCTCGGGACACCGGGCTATGGCTACACCTTC. Residues: CASSPLGTPGYGYTF. Full variable domain (outside the CDR3, taken from reference TRBV7-2 and TRBJ1-2): GAGVSQSPSNKVTEKGKDVELRCDPISGHTALYWYRQSLGQGLEFLIYFQGNSAPDKSGLPSDRFSAERTGGSVSTLTIQRTQQEDSAVYLCASSPLGTPGYGYTFGSGTRLTVV.

This chain joins TRBV7-8 and TRBJ2-1; perhaps TRBD1 as D (7 bases). Germline CDR1 SGHVS, CDR2 FQNEAQ. This CDR3 is built from 15 residues. V lost 6 bases to trimming and J lost 3 bases, with 15 bases between them. The CDR3 DNA sequence: TGTGCCAGCAGTCGTCAGGGGGGCGGCTACAATGAGCAGTTCTTC. It encodes CASSRQGGGYNEQFF.

The chain joins TRBV25-1 to TRBJ1-2, with D unclear. Germline V CDR1 and CDR2: MGHDK, SYGVNS. The CDR3 length is 11 residues. The V end lost 8 bases, the J end lost 0 bases, and 4 bases lay between the germline ends. CDR3 region: CASRANYGYTF. The DNA for the CDR3 is TGTGCCAGCCGCGCTAACTATGGCTACACCTTC.